This T cell receptor beta chain was sequenced for a study of beta chain features in type 1 diabetes. Expressed TCRB transcripts were sequenced after all isolated RNA was converted to cDNA. The repertoire was sequenced with immunoSEQ multiplex PCR; TCRdb's copy has only in-frame clones and lacks some. The sample yields around 450,000 clones, about 10% seen once. The CDR3 spans 13 residues. The germline V gene encodes CDR1 LNHNV and CDR2 YYDKDF (reference sequence). V dropped 8 bases and J dropped 0 bases, with 9 bases sitting between them. This chain connects TRBV15 to TRBJ2-3; possibly TRBD2 for D (6 bases). This clonotype was sampled from a woman aged 18-29 years in good health. Sequenced input: naive CD4+ T cells from blood. As DNA, the CDR3 is TGTGCCACCTCAGGAGGGAGCACAGATACGCAGTATTTT. It is translated as CATSGGSTDTQYF.